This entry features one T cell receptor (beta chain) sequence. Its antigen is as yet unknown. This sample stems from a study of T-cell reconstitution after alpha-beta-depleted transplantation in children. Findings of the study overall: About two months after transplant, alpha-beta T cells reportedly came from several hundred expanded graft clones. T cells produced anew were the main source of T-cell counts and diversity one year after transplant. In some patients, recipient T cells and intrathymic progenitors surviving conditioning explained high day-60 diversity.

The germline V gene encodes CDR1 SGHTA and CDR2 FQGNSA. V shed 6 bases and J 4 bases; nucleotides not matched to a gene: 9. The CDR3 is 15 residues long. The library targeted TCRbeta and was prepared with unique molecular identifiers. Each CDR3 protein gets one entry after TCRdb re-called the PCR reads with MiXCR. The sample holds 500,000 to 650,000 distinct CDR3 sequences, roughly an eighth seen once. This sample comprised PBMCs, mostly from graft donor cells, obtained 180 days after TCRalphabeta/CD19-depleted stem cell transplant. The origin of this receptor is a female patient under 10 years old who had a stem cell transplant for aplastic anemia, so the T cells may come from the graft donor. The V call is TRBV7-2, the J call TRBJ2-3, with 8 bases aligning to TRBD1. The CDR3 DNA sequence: TGTGCCAGCAGGCCGGGACAGGACGGCGCAGATACGCAGTATTTT. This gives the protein CASRPGQDGADTQYF.